Each of the 14 T cell receptor beta chains below was sequenced from the same sample in a study of shared clonotypes between healthy human individuals (dated by TCRdb to 2020 to 2022). For the CD8 naive samples, CD45RO-negative cells were positively selected for CCR7, yielding a CD45RA+CCR7+ population from which TemRA cells were excluded. Library preparation was by the immunoSEQ multiplex PCR assay. This immuneACCESS table, as held by TCRdb, lists in-frame sequences with V and J called but not all clones. Of the missing ones, under half trace to an unresolved V gene in checked studies; the others have no known cause. The sample data list around 1.9 million clones, and around 93% of these were observed just once. 1.5% to 2% of the sample belongs to the ten largest clones. Sequencing was carried out using naive CD8+ T cells from PBMCs. The cell subset or site label of this sample denotes: CD45RA+CCR7+. Receptors originate from a young man in good health. Some clones in this sample may be carry-over from other donors' samples.

The CDR3 region has the DNA TGTGCCAGCACTCCCTCAGCGGTTAGGGCTCCCTACGAGCAGTACTTC. It translates to CASTPSAVRAPYEQYF. This chain links TRBV7-6 with TRBJ2-7; tentative D call: TRBD2 (5 bases). The CDR3 is 16 residues long. V was clipped by 7 bases and J by 2 bases, with 21 bases between them. CDR1 and CDR2 (germline): SGHVS, FNYEAQ.

In the case of this clone: The sample carries other DNA sequences with the same CDR3. The genes are TRBV7-2 and TRBJ2-3, with D unclear. Germline values: CDR1 SGHTA, CDR2 FQGNSA. Trimming removed 3 bases at V and 0 bases at J, with 7 bases between. The CDR3 consists of 14 residues. The CDR3 is CASSLYSSTDTQYF. The CDR3 DNA reads TGTGCCAGCAGCTTGTATTCTAGCACAGATACGCAGTATTTT.

CDR3: CASSLGSAGANVLTF. In DNA, the CDR3 is TGTGCCAGCAGCTTAGGTAGCGCTGGGGCCAACGTCCTGACTTTC. The V gene is TRBV7-8, the J gene TRBJ2-6; D may be TRBD2 (5 bases). The V end was cut by 1 base, the J end by 2 bases, with 6 bases between. Germline V lookup: CDR1 SGHVS, CDR2 FQNEAQ. The CDR3 spans 15 residues.

The rearrangement links TRBV7-8 to TRBJ1-1, with D perhaps matching TRBD1 (6 bases). The CDR3 has 15 residues. Looked up from germline, CDR1 is SGHVS and CDR2 is FQNEAQ. Trimming removed 0 bases at V and 5 bases at J, with 13 bases between. CDR3: CASSLASGGRTEAFF. The CDR3, as DNA: TGTGCCAGCAGCTTAGCCTCCGGGGGCCGAACTGAAGCTTTCTTT.

V usage is TRBV25-1 and J usage is TRBJ2-3, with no clear D. CDR1 is MGHDK, CDR2 SYGVNS, per germline. V lost 2 bases and J 6 bases, leaving 12 bases between the germline ends. This CDR3 region has 14 residues. CDR3 sequence: CASSEAGFPDTQYF. The DNA for the CDR3 is TGTGCCAGCAGTGAAGCTGGCTTCCCCGATACGCAGTATTTT.

This rearrangement joins TRBV9 to TRBJ1-2; possibly TRBD1 for D (6 bases). The CDR3 is 12 residues long. V gave up 3 bases and J gave up 7 bases, with 10 bases separating them. Per the germline V gene, CDR1 is SGDLS and CDR2 is YYNGEE. The CDR3 spells CASSARGRGYTF. In nucleotides, the CDR3 is TGTGCCAGCAGCGCCAGGGGACGTGGCTACACCTTC.

DNA for the CDR3: TGTGCCAGCAGTTACTCGTCTCAGCACTATGGCTACACCTTC. It specifies CASSYSSQHYGYTF. V gene TRBV6-6 combines with J gene TRBJ1-2; D remains unclear. The germline V gene has CDR1 MNHNY and CDR2 SVGAGI (reference sequence). The CDR3 covers 14 residues. V was shortened by 0 bases and J by 3 bases, with 8 bases between the two germline ends.

This clone appeared once. The chain recombines TRBV7-8 with TRBJ1-3; D might be TRBD1 (5 bases). CDR3 size: 16 residues. The germline gives CDR1 SGHVS, CDR2 FQNEAQ. V lost 3 bases to trimming and J lost 0 bases, with 12 bases between them. The CDR3 coding sequence is TGTGCCAGCAGCTTTCCCAGGGCTGTCTCTGGAAACACCATATATTTT. Encoded protein: CASSFPRAVSGNTIYF.

V is TRBV5-1 and J is TRBJ1-4; 8 bases fit TRBD1. The CDR3 is made up of 14 amino acids. V was pared by 1 base and J by 8 bases, with 4 bases of the junction left unmatched. The germline V gene encodes CDR1 SGHRS and CDR2 YFSETQ. The DNA for the CDR3 is TGCGCCAGCAGCTTGCGGACAGGGCAGGAAAAACTGTTTTTT. It encodes CASSLRTGQEKLFF. The whole variable domain, remainder taken from reference TRBV5-1 and TRBJ1-4, is KAGVTQTPRYLIKTRGQQVTLSCSPISGHRSVSWYQQTPGQGLQFLFEYFSETQRNKGNFPGRFSGRQFSNSRSEMNVSTLELGDSALYLCASSLRTGQEKLFFGSGTQLSVL.

This chain links TRBV12-2 with TRBJ2-3. TRBV12-2 is a pseudogene locus. The CDR3 has 17 amino acids. For the CDR3, the DNA is TGTGCAAGTCGCCGTCGCACATTGGGGTCTGGCGCAGATACGCAGTATTTT. Protein: CASRRRTLGSGADTQYF.

The gene calls are TRBV7-2 and TRBJ1-2; D may be TRBD1 (5 bases). This CDR3 region has 13 residues. V gave up 8 bases and J gave up 13 bases, with 23 bases separating them. Germline CDR1 SGHTA, CDR2 FQGNSA. Written as DNA, the CDR3 is TGTGCCAGCGCCCCCGTGGGGGTCTCAACCTCCACCTTC. This gives the protein CASAPVGVSTSTF.

V usage is TRBV7-9 and J usage is TRBJ2-1; D is unclear. Trimming shortened V by 5 bases and J by 1 base, and 15 bases separated the two germline ends. The length of the CDR3 is 16 residues. Germline CDR1 is SEHNR and CDR2 is FQNEAQ (reference sequence). CDR3: CASSPPTGSSYNEQFF. For the CDR3, the DNA is TGTGCCAGCAGCCCCCCCACGGGCTCATCCTACAATGAGCAGTTCTTC.

The genes are TRBV9 and TRBJ2-2; 8 nucleotides match TRBD2. V lost 4 bases, J lost 5 bases, and 16 bases stayed unmatched. The V gene's germline CDR1 is SGDLS and CDR2 YYNGEE. The CDR3 length is 18 residues. The CDR3 is CASSPLTSVTLGTGELFF. In DNA form, the CDR3 reads TGTGCCAGCAGCCCACTGACTAGCGTGACCTTGGGGACCGGGGAGCTGTTTTTT.

The V and J genes are TRBV5-4 and TRBJ2-3, with no clear D. Germline V lookup: CDR1 SGHNT, CDR2 YYREEE (reference sequence). The CDR3 runs 15 residues. Trimming took off 1 base at V and 2 bases at J, with 11 bases between the two ends. CDR3 sequence (DNA): TGTGCCAGCAGCTTGCGCGCAGAGAACACAGATACGCAGTATTTT. Translating gives CASSLRAENTDTQYF.